The 15 T cell receptor beta chains presented below share a single source sample, sequenced in a study of T cell repertoires in cytomegalovirus infection. TCRdb called the reads again in MiXCR, with one record for every CDR3 protein. The data show tens of thousands of distinct CDR3 sequences, more than 20% seen once. No antigens are known for them. The material sequenced was CD8+ T cells from cultured PBMCs, taken from culture after CMV antigen stimulation. The receptors derive from a human donor in good health (CMV status not recorded). Some clones in this sample may be carry-over from other donors' samples.

This clonotype was seen ten or more times. This chain uses TRBV7-2 with TRBJ2-4; TRBD1 matches 8 bases. Germline V gene sequence: CDR1 SGHTA, CDR2 FQGNSA. After removal of 4 bases from V and 4 bases from J, the junction contained 3 bases not matched to a gene. The CDR3 is 14 residues long. CDR3 bases: TGTGCCAGCAGCTCAGGGGGCGGAAAAAACATTCAGTACTTC. Protein: CASSSGGGKNIQYF. Drawing the rest from reference TRBV7-2 and TRBJ2-4, the complete variable domain is GAGVSQSPSNKVTEKGKDVELRCDPISGHTALYWYRQSLGQGLEFLIYFQGNSAPDKSGLPSDRFSAERTGGSVSTLTIQRTQQEDSAVYLCASSSGGGKNIQYFGAGTRLSVL.

This clonotype showed up just a few times. The CDR3: CASTSSGVEAFF. The CDR3 coding sequence is TGTGCCAGCACCTCCTCGGGCGTTGAAGCTTTCTTT. This chain links TRBV6-6 with TRBJ1-1; D ambiguous. V shed 7 bases and J shed 7 bases, with 13 bases lying between them. Germline values: CDR1 MNHNY, CDR2 SVGAGI (reference sequence). The CDR3 consists of 12 residues.

V is TRBV7-6 and J is TRBJ2-5; D unresolved. The CDR3 spans 14 residues. CDR1 and CDR2 (germline): SGHVS, FNYEAQ. Trimming shortened V by 5 bases and J by 2 bases, and 12 bases separated the two germline ends. The chain's CDR3 is CASSPGQKQETQYF. The CDR3 DNA sequence: TGTGCCAGCAGCCCCGGCCAAAAGCAAGAGACCCAGTACTTC.

The chain is built from TRBV4-1 and TRBJ2-1; TRBD1 is a possible D gene (5 bases). Looked up from germline, CDR1 is MGHRA and CDR2 is YSYEKL. The CDR3 spans 16 residues. V lost 0 bases, J lost 4 bases, and 13 bases lay in between. CDR3 sequence (DNA): TGCGCCAGCAGCCAAGATCAAGGGGTGTTATACAATGAGCAGTTCTTC. It translates to CASSQDQGVLYNEQFF.

This clonotype came up a few times. The chain recombines TRBV15 with TRBJ1-1, with D hard to call. The germline V gene has CDR1 LNHNV and CDR2 YYDKDF (reference sequence). The ends were cut back, 4 bases at V and 4 bases at J, with 7 bases in the middle. The CDR3 covers 12 residues. In DNA form, the CDR3 reads TGTGCCACCAGCACAGAAGGCACTGAAGCTTTCTTT. Translated, it gives CATSTEGTEAFF.

A few counts support this clonotype. The genes are TRBV7-9 and TRBJ1-1; TRBD1 is a possible D gene (5 bases). The V end lost 5 bases, the J end lost 0 bases, and 10 bases lay between the germline ends. CDR3 length equals 14 residues. From germline, CDR1 is SEHNR and CDR2 FQNEAQ (reference sequence). CDR3 coding DNA: TGTGCCAGCAGCGGAACAGGAATGAACACTGAAGCTTTCTTT. This sequence encodes CASSGTGMNTEAFF.

This rearrangement joins TRBV7-2 to TRBJ2-3; possible D gene TRBD2, 5 bases. The V end lost 4 bases, the J end lost 5 bases, and 10 bases lay between the germline ends. CDR3 length: 13 residues. Per germline, CDR1 SGHTA and CDR2 FQGNSA. CDR3 sequence: CASSWGAGDTQYF. The CDR3 DNA reads TGTGCCAGCAGCTGGGGTGCGGGAGATACGCAGTATTTT.

The rearrangement links TRBV14 to TRBJ1-5; D gene uncertain. Germline V gene lookup returns CDR1 SGHDN and CDR2 FVKESK. The CDR3 totals 12 residues. The ends were cut back, 4 bases at V and 4 bases at J, with 5 bases in the middle. DNA for the CDR3: TGTGCCAGCAGCCTATATAATCAGCCCCAGCATTTT. Encoded protein: CASSLYNQPQHF.

This clonotype was observed a handful of times. The V call is TRBV7-8, the J call TRBJ2-5, with D possibly matching TRBD1 (6 bases). The germline gives CDR1 SGHVS, CDR2 FQNEAQ. This CDR3 is 15 amino acids long. V was clipped by 7 bases and J by 2 bases, with 17 bases between them. Here the CDR3 DNA reads TGTGCCAGCAATCCACAGGGATCGGCGCAAGAGACCCAGTACTTC. Its translation is CASNPQGSAQETQYF.

The sample holds a few counts of this clonotype. The V call is TRBV27, the J call TRBJ1-3, with unresolved D. V dropped 7 bases and J dropped 3 bases, with 4 bases sitting between them. From germline, CDR1 is MNHEY and CDR2 SMNVEV (reference sequence). The CDR3 is 11 residues long. DNA for the CDR3: TGTGCCAGCATCTATGGAAACACCATATATTTT. It yields the protein CASIYGNTIYF.

In this sample, this clonotype turned up a few times. The chain links TRBV12-3 or TRBV12-4 to TRBJ1-1; the D gene is possibly TRBD1 (6 bases). V was shortened by 6 bases and J by 1 base, with 12 bases between the two germline ends. The length of the CDR3 is 14 residues. Here the CDR3 DNA reads TGTGCCAGCAGCTCCGGGACACCGAACACTGAAGCTTTCTTT. Protein: CASSSGTPNTEAFF.

In this sample, this clonotype turned up a few times. The rearrangement joins TRBV7-8 to TRBJ2-1; D might be TRBD2 (5 bases). The CDR3 spans 14 residues. Germline CDR1 reads SGHVS; CDR2 reads FQNEAQ. V lost 1 base, J lost 8 bases, and 12 bases lay in between. As DNA, the CDR3 is TGTGCCAGCAGCTTAGACGGGGTTCTGGATGAGCAGTTCTTC. Its protein product is CASSLDGVLDEQFF.

This clonotype was observed a few times. The chain carries TRBV7-6 and TRBJ1-1; D gene unclear. The length of the CDR3 is 13 residues. Germline V lookup: CDR1 SGHVS, CDR2 FNYEAQ. Trimming left V 1 base short and J 5 bases short, with 8 bases between. The CDR3 sequence is CASSLESKTEAFF. CDR3 bases: TGTGCCAGCAGCTTAGAGAGCAAGACTGAAGCTTTCTTT.

The chain has TRBV27 and TRBJ1-2; 7 positions match TRBD1. This CDR3 spans 14 amino acids. Looked up from germline, CDR1 is MNHEY and CDR2 is SMNVEV (reference sequence). V lost 5 bases to trimming and J lost 4 bases; unmatched junction nucleotides: 7. This chain's CDR3 is CASSDRVPLYGYTF. DNA for the CDR3: TGTGCCAGCAGTGACAGGGTCCCGCTCTATGGCTACACCTTC.

This clonotype came up once. This rearrangement joins TRBV6-1 to TRBJ1-1; D is perhaps TRBD1 (6 bases). Germline CDR1 reads MNHNS; CDR2 reads SASEGT. V lost 2 bases and J lost 0, with 13 bases in between. This CDR3 contains 16 residues. The CDR3: CASSEFHRDMNTEAFF. The CDR3 DNA follows: TGTGCCAGCAGTGAATTTCACCGGGACATGAACACTGAAGCTTTCTTT.